A selection of T cell receptor beta chains follows, all from one sample in a study of T cell changes during pregnancy in multiple sclerosis. Here immunoSEQ multiplex PCR was the method, and the copy in TCRdb shows in-frame clones only, minus some. The repertoire consists of 84,000 or so clones, with approximately 94% occurring once and the leading ten covering approximately 0.8%. This specimen consisted of peripheral blood, obtained in the third trimester of pregnancy. Receptors originate from a female donor with multiple sclerosis, enrolled in a pregnancy study. Each CDR3 is given with its conserved first and last residue. A D gene is named only where the DNA matches it firmly. The size entry is marked missing in some rows and otherwise reads once, few, many or a size class.

NA	NA	TRBV12-5	TRBJ2-7	TGTGCTAGTGGGATGGACAGAGTCTACGAGCAGTACTTC	CASGMDRVYEQYF
NA	TRBD1	TRBV9	TRBJ1-1	TGTGCCAGCAGCGTAGCAGGGGGGTCGTGGATGAACACTGAAGCTTTCTTT	CASSVAGGSWMNTEAFF
once	TRBD1	TRBV7-3	TRBJ1-2	TGTGCCAGCAGCCAAGAGACAGGGGGCTATGGCTACACCTTC	CASSQETGGYGYTF
NA	NA	TRBV27	TRBJ2-1	TGTGCCAGCAGTTTACTCGCTAGGATCAATGAGCAGTTCTTC	CASSLLARINEQFF
NA	TRBD2	TRBV9	TRBJ2-7	TGTGCCAGCAGCGGGGGCGGGAGGAACGAGCAGTACTTC	CASSGGGRNEQYF
NA	NA	TRBV29-1	TRBJ2-7	TGCAGCGTTGGAACCCAGGGTGTGATCTACTTC	CSVGTQGVIYF
NA	TRBD1	TRBV5-5	TRBJ1-4	TGTGCCAGCAGCTTAGACCTCATCCTGGACAGGCGGAATGAAAAACTGTTTTTT	CASSLDLILDRRNEKLFF
NA	TRBD1	TRBV18	TRBJ1-2	TGTGCCAGCTCACCGGGGACAGGGGGCATTGGCTACACCTTC	CASSPGTGGIGYTF
NA	TRBD2	TRBV6-5	TRBJ2-1	TGTGCCAGCAGTCCGGGACTAGCGGACAATGAGCAGTTCTTC	CASSPGLADNEQFF
NA	NA	TRBV15	TRBJ2-1	TGTGCCATCGGCGGAGCCCCCCATGAGCAGTTCTTC	CAIGGAPHEQFF
NA	NA	TRBV15	TRBJ2-7	TGTGCCACCAGCCCGACAGGAGGTGGAGCCTCCTACGAGCAGTACTTC	CATSPTGGGASYEQYF
few	TRBD2	TRBV30	TRBJ2-1	TGTGCCTGGGAGGGCGGGAGGGCCAGTGAGCAGTTCTTC	CAWEGGRASEQFF
NA	NA	TRBV18	TRBJ2-1	TGTGCCAGCTCACCGACAGCGATCTACAATGAGCAGTTCTTC	CASSPTAIYNEQFF
NA	NA	TRBV27	TRBJ1-4	TGTGCCAGCAGTTTAATCGTCGGCGGGGTGGGTTTTGAAAAACTGTTTTTT	CASSLIVGGVGFEKLFF
NA	NA	TRBV6-1	TRBJ2-7	TGTGCCAGCAGTGGGGGGGACGGATCCTACGAGCAGTACTTC	CASSGGDGSYEQYF
NA	NA	TRBV21-1	TRBJ2-1	TGTGCCAGCAGGTCTAGAAGCGGGCAAAGCTACAATGAGCAGTTCTTC	CASRSRSGQSYNEQFF
NA	NA	TRBV9	TRBJ2-3	TGTGCCAGCAGCGTAGATAGAGCGGGCCTTATCACAGATACGCAGTATTTT	CASSVDRAGLITDTQYF
NA	NA	TRBV2	TRBJ1-2	TGTGCCAGCCAGCGGACCGCCACCTCTTATGGCTACACCTTC	CASQRTATSYGYTF
NA	NA	TRBV11-2	TRBJ2-5	TGTGCCAGCAGCCATCAAGAGACCCAGTACTTC	CASSHQETQYF
NA	TRBD1	TRBV7-8	TRBJ1-5	TGTGCCAGCAGCTCCGACAGGGGGATGACGAATCAGCCCCAGCATTTT	CASSSDRGMTNQPQHF
NA	NA	TRBV10-1	TRBJ2-3	TGCGCCAGCAGTGCGGCAGGGGCAGATACGCAGTATTTT	CASSAAGADTQYF
NA	TRBD2	TRBV19	TRBJ2-1	TGTGCCAGTACGGACGGGGAGGGGCGGAATGAGCAGTTCTTC	CASTDGEGRNEQFF
NA	NA	TRBV14	TRBJ1-2	TGTGCCAGCAGCCCTAAAAATGATGGCTACACCTTC	CASSPKNDGYTF
NA	NA	TRBV19	TRBJ2-3	TGTGCCAGTAGAGTAACAGGGAGCAGAGGCGCAGATACGCAGTATTTT	CASRVTGSRGADTQYF
NA	NA	TRBV10-1	TRBJ2-2	TGCGCCAGCAGTCCTAGGACAGCCTCTAACACCGGGGAGCTGTTTTTT	CASSPRTASNTGELFF
once	NA	TRBV21-1	TRBJ2-3	TGTGCCAGCAGCGACCGGGGGGGGGTAGGATCAGATACGCAGTATTTT	CASSDRGGVGSDTQYF
NA	NA	TRBV4-1	TRBJ2-4	TGCGCCAGCAGCCAAACACCAGGAGGGAAAAACATTCAGTACTTC	CASSQTPGGKNIQYF
NA	TRBD2	TRBV29-1	TRBJ2-1	TGCAGCGTAGAGCTGGCTAGCGGTTACAATGAGCAGTTCTTC	CSVELASGYNEQFF
NA	NA	TRBV27	TRBJ2-7	TGTGCCAGCACAGGGGCCGCCTACGAGCAGTACTTC	CASTGAAYEQYF
NA	NA	TRBV29-1	TRBJ2-7	TGCAGCGTTGAAGATCCTCATAGCTCCTACGAGCAGTACTTC	CSVEDPHSSYEQYF
NA	TRBD2	TRBV7-8	TRBJ2-1	TGTGCCAGCAGCTTAGCTAGGACTAGCTATGAGCAGTTCTTC	CASSLARTSYEQFF
NA	NA	TRBV14	TRBJ2-5	TGTGCCAGCAGCCTACAGGGCCTAAAAGAGACCCAGTACTTC	CASSLQGLKETQYF
NA	TRBD2	TRBV28	TRBJ2-1	TGTGCCAGCAAAGGACGAGCGGGATATTTTGATGAGCAGTTCTTC	CASKGRAGYFDEQFF
NA	NA	TRBV28	TRBJ2-4	TGTGCCAGCAGATCAACATCAGGGGCCACTACGGCCAAAAACATTCAGTACTTC	CASRSTSGATTAKNIQYF
NA	NA	TRBV25-1	TRBJ1-4	TGTGCCAGCAGTGACCAGGGCCTACCTTTTGCAGAACTGTTTTTT	CASSDQGLPFAELFF
NA	TRBD2	TRBV5-4	TRBJ2-5	TGTGCCAGCAGCTCTGGGACTAGCGGGGTCCAAGAGACCCAGTACTTC	CASSSGTSGVQETQYF
NA	TRBD1	TRBV14	TRBJ1-3	TGTGCCAGCAGCCAACTGGGACAGGGCAGGGGAAACACCATATATTTT	CASSQLGQGRGNTIYF
NA	TRBD2	TRBV4-1	TRBJ2-1	TGCGCCAGCAGAACGCTAGCGGGAGCGCCAAGCAATGAGCAGTTCTTC	CASRTLAGAPSNEQFF
NA	NA	TRBV25-1	TRBJ2-3	TGTGCCAGCAGTCCCCCGAACAACAGGACAGAAAACCAAGATACGCAGTATTTT	CASSPPNNRTENQDTQYF
NA	TRBD1	TRBV6-5	TRBJ2-7	TGTGCCAGCAGGGGAAGACAGGGAACCCCCTACGAGCAGTACTTC	CASRGRQGTPYEQYF